This T cell receptor beta chain was found in a study of cytomegalovirus exposure and HLA in healthy donors. Study-level background: The same platform was used for the 90 to 150 validation repertoires as for the roughly 730 first-cohort repertoires, as reported in a later analysis.

Points from the study as a whole: A few CMV-associated chains proved CMV antigen-specific in vitro. Rarity characterized most TCR sequences, yet some public TCRs appeared in many donors.

Remarks on this clone: The target antigen is unknown.

These donors were members of the roughly 110-subject validation cohort, a group separate from the roughly 670-subject first cohort. This CDR3 has 13 residues. Germline assignment: CDR1 MNHEY and CDR2 SVGAGI. V lost 1 base, J lost 4 bases, and 5 bases lay in between. Clones were sequenced by immunoSEQ multiplex PCR, and TCRdb holds only the in-frame ones, with some missing. The sample shows about 260,000 clones, roughly 87% of them seen only once. The V and J genes are TRBV6-5 and TRBJ2-1; no firm D call. Input material: PBMCs. The TCR sequence derives from a woman aged 30 to 39 in good health and CMV-seronegative. The CDR3 loop is CASSYYQYNEQFF. CDR3 sequence (DNA): TGTGCCAGCAGTTACTACCAGTACAATGAGCAGTTCTTC.